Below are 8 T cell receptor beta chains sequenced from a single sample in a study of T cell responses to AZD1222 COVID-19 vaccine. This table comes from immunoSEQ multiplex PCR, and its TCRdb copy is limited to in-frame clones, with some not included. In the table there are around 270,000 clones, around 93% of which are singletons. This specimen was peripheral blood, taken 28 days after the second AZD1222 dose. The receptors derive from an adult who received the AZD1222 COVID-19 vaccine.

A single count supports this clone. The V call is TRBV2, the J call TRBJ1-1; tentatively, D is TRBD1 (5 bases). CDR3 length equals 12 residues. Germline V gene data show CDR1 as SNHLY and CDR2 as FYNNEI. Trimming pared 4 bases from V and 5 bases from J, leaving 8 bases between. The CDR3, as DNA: TGTGCCAGCAGTGTGAGACAGACTGAAGCTTTCTTT. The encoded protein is CASSVRQTEAFF.

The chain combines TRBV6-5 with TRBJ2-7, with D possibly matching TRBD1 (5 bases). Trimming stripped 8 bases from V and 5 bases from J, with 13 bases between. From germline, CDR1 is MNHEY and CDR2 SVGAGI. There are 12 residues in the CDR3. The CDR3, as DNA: TGTGCCAGCTTCGACAGAGGACACGAGCAGTACTTC. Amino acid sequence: CASFDRGHEQYF.

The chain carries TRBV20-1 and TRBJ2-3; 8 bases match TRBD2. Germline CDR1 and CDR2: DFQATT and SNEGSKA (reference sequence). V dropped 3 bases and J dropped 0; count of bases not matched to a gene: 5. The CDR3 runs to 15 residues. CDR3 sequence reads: CSASGAGGSTDTQYF. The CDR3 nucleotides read TGCAGTGCTAGTGGGGCGGGGGGTAGCACAGATACGCAGTATTTT.

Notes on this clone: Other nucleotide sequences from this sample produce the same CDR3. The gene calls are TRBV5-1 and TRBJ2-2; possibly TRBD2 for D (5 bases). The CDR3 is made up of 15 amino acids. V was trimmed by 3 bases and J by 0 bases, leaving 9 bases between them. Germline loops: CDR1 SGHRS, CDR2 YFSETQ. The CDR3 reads CASSSLGANTGELFF. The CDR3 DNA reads TGCGCCAGCAGCTCTCTGGGAGCGAACACCGGGGAGCTGTTTTTT.

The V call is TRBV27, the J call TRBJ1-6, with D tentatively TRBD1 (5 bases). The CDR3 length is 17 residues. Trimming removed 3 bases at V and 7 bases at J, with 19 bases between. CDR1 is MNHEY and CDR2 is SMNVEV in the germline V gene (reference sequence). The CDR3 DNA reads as TGTGCCAGCAGTTTGGGAATTGGGGGTGCCGGCAATTCACCCCTCCACTTT. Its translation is CASSLGIGGAGNSPLHF.

CDR3 in amino acids: CASSRRGEETQYF. In DNA, the CDR3 is TGTGCCAGCAGCAGAAGGGGAGAAGAGACCCAGTACTTC. This sequence joins TRBV3-1 (or the pseudogene TRBV3-2) and TRBJ2-5; D may correspond to TRBD1 or TRBD2 (5 bases each). V was cut by 5 bases and J by 3 bases, with 10 bases left in between. The CDR3 length is 13 residues. Germline values: CDR1 LGHDT, CDR2 YNNKEL (reference sequence).

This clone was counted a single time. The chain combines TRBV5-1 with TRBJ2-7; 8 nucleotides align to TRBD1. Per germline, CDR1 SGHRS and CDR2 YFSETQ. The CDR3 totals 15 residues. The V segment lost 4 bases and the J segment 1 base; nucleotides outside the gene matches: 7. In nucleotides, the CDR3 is TGCGCCAGCAGCCTCACCACAGGGGGTTCCTACGAGCAGTACTTC. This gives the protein CASSLTTGGSYEQYF.

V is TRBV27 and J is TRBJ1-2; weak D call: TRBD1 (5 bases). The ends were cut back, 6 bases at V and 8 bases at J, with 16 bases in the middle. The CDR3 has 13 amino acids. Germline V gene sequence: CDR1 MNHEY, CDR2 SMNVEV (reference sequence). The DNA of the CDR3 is TGTGCCAGCAGCCCCACCCCAGGGCCCGGCTACACCTTC. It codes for CASSPTPGPGYTF.